This T cell receptor beta chain derives from a study of patients and donors after allogeneic stem cell transplantation. Trimming cost V 6 bases and J 11 bases, with 11 bases left between them. The CDR3 covers 11 residues. The germline gives CDR1 MNHEY, CDR2 SVGAGI. TCRdb used MiXCR to reprocess the RT-PCR reads, holding one entry per CDR3 protein. Among about a million distinct CDR3 sequences, 18% were seen once, and the ten largest hold around 6%. The source material was blood, either unsorted or a sorted T cell fraction (not recorded which). The sequence was collected from a human donor who was either an allogeneic HSCT recipient or a stem cell or donor lymphocyte infusion donor (not recorded which). It is not recorded whose cells these are; they may come from a transplant donor. V gene TRBV6-5 combines with J gene TRBJ2-1, with unresolved D. Here the CDR3 reads CASSNPAQQFF. The CDR3 DNA is TGTGCCAGCAGCAACCCCGCCCAGCAGTTCTTC.